The entry below describes one T cell receptor beta chain. This specimen comes from a study of graft-versus-host responses after intestinal transplantation. The CDR3 runs 14 residues. V lost 4 bases to trimming and J lost 8 bases; unmatched junction nucleotides: 9. In germline, CDR1 is SGDLS, CDR2 YYNGEE. Here immunoSEQ multiplex PCR was the method, and the copy in TCRdb shows in-frame clones only, minus some. The sample has some 17,000 clones; 65% to 90% are singletons. Tissue processing of the graft released intraepithelial and lamina propria lymphocytes from it. The source was ileum tissue, collected 17 days after transplant. The sequence was collected from a human patient who received an intestinal transplant, so some T cells may come from the graft donor. The rearrangement joins TRBV9 to TRBJ1-3, with 7 nucleotides matching TRBD1. CDR3 nucleotides: TGTGCCAGCAGCCCCCAGGGGGTCCGGCACACCATATATTTT. This codes for CASSPQGVRHTIYF. Filled out from reference TRBV9 and TRBJ1-3, the complete variable domain reads DSGVTQTPKHLITATGQRVTLRCSPRSGDLSVYWYQQSLDQGLQFLIQYYNGEERAKGNILERFSAQQFPDLHSELNLSSLELGDSALYFCASSPQGVRHTIYFGEGSWLTVV.